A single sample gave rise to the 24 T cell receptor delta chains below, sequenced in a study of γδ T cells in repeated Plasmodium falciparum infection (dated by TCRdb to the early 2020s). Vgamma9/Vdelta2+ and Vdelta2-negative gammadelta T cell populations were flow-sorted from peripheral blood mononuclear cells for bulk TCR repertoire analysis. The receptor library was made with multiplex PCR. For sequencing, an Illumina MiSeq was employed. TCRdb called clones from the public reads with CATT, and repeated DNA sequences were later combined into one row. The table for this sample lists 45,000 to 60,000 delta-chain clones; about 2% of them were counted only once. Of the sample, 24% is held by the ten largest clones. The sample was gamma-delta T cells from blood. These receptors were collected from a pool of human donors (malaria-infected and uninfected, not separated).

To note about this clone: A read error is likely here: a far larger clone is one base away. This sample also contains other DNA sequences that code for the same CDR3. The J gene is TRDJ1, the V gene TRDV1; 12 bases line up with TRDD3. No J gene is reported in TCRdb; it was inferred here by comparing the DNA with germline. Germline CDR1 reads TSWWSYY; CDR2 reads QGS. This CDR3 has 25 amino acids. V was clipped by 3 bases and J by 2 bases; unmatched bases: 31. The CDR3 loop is CALGEPTSFLRAYRTGGYSTDKLIF. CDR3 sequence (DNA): TGTGCTCTTGGGGAGCCCACCTCCTTCCTACGAGCCTATCGGACTGGGGGATACAGTACCGATAAACTCATCTTT.

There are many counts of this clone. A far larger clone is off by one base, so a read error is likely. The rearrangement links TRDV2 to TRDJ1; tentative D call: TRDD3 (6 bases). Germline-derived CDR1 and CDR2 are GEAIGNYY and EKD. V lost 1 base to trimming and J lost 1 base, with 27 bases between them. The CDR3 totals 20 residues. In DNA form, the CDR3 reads TGTGCCTGTGACACAATAGAAAAGAGGGGGGCTGGGGATTCCACCGATAAACTCATCTTT. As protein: CACDTIEKRGAGDSTDKLIF.

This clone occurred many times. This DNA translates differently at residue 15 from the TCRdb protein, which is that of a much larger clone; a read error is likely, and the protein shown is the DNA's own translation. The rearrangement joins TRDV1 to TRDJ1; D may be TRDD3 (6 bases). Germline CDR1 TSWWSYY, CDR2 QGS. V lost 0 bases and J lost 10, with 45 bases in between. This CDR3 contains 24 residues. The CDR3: CALGELTPLPPRWGRGNGYMGLIF. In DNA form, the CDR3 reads TGTGCTCTTGGGGAACTCACTCCACTTCCACCCCGTTGGGGGCGGGGGAACGGTTATATGGGACTCATCTTT.

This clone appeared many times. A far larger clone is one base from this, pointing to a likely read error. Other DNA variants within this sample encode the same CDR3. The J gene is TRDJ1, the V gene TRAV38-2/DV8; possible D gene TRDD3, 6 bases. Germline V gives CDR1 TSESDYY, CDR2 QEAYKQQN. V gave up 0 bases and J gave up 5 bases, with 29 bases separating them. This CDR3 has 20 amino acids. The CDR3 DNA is TGTGCTTATAGGAGCGGCACCGCTTTCCGAGTCGGGGATCGCAGGGATAAACTCATCTTT. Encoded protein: CAYRSGTAFRVGDRRDKLIF.

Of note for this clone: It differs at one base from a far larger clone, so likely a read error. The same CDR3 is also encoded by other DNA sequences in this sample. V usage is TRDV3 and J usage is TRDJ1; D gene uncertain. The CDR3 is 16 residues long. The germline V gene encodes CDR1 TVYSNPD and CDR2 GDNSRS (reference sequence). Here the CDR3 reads CAFNPPCNPDTDKLIF. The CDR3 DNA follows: TGTGCCTTTAACCCGCCCTGCAACCCAGACACTGATAAACTCATCTTT. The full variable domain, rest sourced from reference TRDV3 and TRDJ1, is CDKVTQSSPDQTVASGSEVVLLCTYDTVYSNPDLFWYRIRPDYSFQFVFYGDNSRSEGADFTQGRFSVKHILTQKAFHLVISPVRTEDSATYYCAFNPPCNPDTDKLIFGKGTRVTVEP.

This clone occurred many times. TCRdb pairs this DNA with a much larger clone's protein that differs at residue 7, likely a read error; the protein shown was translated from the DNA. In DNA form, the CDR3 reads TGTGCTCTTGGGGAAGCCCCGGATTTGTACTGGGCCCCACCACGGGGTACCGATAAACTCATCTTT. Its protein is CALGEAPDLYWAPPRGTDKLIF. The rearrangement joins TRDV1 to TRDJ1, with D maybe TRDD3 (6 bases). Germline matching of the DNA provided the J gene here, since TCRdb leaves it blank. Germline CDR1 TSWWSYY, CDR2 QGS. Trimming cost V 2 bases and J 2 bases, with 33 bases left between them. The CDR3 loop spans 22 amino acids.

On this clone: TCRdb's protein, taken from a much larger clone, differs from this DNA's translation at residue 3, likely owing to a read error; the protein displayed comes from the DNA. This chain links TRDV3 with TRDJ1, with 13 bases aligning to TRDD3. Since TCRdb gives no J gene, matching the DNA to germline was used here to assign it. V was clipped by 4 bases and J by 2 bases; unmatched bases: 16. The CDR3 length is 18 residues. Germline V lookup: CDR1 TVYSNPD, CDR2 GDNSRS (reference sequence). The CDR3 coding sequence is TGTGCCTCTACCCCAGTACTGGGGGATACGGAGATGACCGATAAACTCATCTTT. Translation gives CASTPVLGDTEMTDKLIF.

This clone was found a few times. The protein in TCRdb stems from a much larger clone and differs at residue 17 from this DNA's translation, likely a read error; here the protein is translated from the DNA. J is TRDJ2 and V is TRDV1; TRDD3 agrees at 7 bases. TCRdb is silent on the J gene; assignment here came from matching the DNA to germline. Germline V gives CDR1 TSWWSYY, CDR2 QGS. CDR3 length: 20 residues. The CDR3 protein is CALGEPLSAGGFTLTARLFF. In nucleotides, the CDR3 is TGTGCTCTTGGGGAACCCCTGTCGGCTGGGGGTTTCACTTTGACAGCACGACTCTTCTTT.

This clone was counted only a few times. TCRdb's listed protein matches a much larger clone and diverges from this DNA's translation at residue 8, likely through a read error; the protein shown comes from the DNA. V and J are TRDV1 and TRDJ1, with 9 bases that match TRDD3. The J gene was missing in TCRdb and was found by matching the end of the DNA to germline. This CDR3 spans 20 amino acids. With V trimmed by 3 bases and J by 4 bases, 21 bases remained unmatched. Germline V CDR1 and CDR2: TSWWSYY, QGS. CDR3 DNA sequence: TGTGCTCTTGGGGAGCCTGTTCTTGTCCCCTACTGGGGGAAGGGCGATAAACTCATCTTT. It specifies CALGEPVLVPYWGKGDKLIF.

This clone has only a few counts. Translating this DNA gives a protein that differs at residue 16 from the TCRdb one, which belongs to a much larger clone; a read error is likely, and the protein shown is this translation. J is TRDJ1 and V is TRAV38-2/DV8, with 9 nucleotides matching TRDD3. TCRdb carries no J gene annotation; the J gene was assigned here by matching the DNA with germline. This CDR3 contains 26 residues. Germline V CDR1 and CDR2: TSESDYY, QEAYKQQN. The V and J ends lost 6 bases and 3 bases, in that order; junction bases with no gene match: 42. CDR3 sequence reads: CAYTGPPSTQPRTGGHHTTGPDKLIF. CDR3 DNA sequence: TGTGCTTATACGGGGCCGCCCTCCACTCAGCCCCGTACTGGGGGACACCATACGACGGGTCCCGATAAACTCATCTTT.

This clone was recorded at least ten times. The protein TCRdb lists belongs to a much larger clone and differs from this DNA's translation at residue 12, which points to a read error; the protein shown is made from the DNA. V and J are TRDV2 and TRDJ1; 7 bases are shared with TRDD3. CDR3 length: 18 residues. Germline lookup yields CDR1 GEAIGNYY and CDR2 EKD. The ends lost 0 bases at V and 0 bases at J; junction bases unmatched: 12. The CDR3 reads CACDTLSTGEQDTDKLIF. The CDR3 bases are TGTGCCTGTGACACCCTAAGTACTGGGGAACAGGACACCGATAAACTCATCTTT.

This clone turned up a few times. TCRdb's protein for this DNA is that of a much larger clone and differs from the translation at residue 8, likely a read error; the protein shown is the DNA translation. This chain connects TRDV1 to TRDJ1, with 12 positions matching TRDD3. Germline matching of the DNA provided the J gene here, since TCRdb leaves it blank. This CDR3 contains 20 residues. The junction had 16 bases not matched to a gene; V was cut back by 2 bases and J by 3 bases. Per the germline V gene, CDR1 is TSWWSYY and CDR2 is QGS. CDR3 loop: CALGELGLYWGIPNPDKLIF. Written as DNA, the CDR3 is TGTGCTCTTGGGGAATTGGGCCTTTACTGGGGGATACCCAATCCCGATAAACTCATCTTT.

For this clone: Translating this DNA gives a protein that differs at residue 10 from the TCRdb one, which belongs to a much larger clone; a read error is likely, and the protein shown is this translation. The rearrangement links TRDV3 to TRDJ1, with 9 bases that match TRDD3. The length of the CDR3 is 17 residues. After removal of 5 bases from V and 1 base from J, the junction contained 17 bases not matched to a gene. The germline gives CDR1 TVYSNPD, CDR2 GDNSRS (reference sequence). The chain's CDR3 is CALDLRGIPFRTDKLIF. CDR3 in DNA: TGTGCCCTTGATCTCCGGGGGATACCTTTTCGCACCGATAAACTCATCTTT.

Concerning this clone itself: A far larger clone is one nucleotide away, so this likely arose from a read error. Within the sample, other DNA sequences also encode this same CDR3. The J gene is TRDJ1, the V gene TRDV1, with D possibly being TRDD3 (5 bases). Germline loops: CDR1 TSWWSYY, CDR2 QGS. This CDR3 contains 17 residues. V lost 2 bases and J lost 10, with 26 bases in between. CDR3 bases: TGTGCTCTTGGGGAATCGATTCCCTTTATCCAGGGATTTGTACTCATCTTT. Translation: CALGESIPFIQGFVLIF.

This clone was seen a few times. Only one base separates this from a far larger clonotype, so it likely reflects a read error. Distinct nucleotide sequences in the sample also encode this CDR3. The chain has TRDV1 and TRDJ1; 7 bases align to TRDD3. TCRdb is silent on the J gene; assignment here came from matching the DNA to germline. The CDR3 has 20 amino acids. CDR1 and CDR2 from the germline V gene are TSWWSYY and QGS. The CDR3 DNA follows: TGTGCTCTTGGGGAGCGGCTCCCGTACTGGGGACCTTACCGCACCGACAAACTCATCTTT. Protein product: CALGERLPYWGPYRTDKLIF.

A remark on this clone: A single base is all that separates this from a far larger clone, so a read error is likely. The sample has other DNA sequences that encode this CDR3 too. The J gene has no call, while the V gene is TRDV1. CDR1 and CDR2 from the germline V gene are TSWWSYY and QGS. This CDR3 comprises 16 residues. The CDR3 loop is CALGELWPQGTGKLIF. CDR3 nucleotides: TGTGCTCTTGGGGAACTTTGGCCCCAGGGCACCGGTAAACTCATCTTC.

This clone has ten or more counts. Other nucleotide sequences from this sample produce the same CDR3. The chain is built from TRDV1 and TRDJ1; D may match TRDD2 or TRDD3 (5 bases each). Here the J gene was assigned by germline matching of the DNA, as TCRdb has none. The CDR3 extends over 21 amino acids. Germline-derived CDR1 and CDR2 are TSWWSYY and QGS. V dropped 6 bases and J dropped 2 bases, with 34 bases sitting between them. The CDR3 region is CALGEGLHSLWWGEETDKLIF. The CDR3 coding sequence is TGTGCTCTTGGAGAAGGCCTTCATTCTCTCTGGTGGGGTGAGGAAACCGATAAACTCATCTTT.

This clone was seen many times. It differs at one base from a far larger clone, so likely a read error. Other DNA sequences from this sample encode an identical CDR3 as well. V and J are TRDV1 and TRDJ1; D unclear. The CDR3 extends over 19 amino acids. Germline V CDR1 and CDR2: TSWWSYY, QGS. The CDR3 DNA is TGTGCTCTTGGGTCGCGGCCTCTCCTGTTAATGGTGTACACCGATAAGCTCATCTTT. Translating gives CALGSRPLLLMVYTDKLIF.

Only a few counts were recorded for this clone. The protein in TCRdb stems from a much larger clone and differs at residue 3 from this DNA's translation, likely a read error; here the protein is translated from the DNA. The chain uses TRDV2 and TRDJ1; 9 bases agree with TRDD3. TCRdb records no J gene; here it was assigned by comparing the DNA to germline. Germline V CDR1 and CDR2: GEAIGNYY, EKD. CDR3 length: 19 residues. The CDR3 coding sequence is TGTGCCAGTGACACCTTCCCGGCTCTGGGGGATCCTTTCACCGATAAACTCATCTTT. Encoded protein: CASDTFPALGDPFTDKLIF.

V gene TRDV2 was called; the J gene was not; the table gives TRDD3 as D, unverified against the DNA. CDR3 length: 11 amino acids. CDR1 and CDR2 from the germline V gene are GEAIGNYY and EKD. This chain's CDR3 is CAFTELGGAFF. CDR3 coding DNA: TGTGCCTTTACTGAACTGGGGGGAGCCTTCTTC.

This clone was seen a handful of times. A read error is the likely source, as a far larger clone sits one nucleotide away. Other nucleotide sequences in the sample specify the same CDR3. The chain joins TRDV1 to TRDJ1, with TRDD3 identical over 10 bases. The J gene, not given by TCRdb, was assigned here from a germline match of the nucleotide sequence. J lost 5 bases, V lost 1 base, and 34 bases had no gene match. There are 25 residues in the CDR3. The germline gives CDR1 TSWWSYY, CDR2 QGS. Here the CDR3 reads CALGEPYIASLRVYTGDTRFDKLIF. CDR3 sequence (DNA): TGTGCTCTTGGGGAACCCTATATCGCGTCCCTAAGGGTCTATACGGGGGATACGCGTTTTGATAAACTCATCTTT.

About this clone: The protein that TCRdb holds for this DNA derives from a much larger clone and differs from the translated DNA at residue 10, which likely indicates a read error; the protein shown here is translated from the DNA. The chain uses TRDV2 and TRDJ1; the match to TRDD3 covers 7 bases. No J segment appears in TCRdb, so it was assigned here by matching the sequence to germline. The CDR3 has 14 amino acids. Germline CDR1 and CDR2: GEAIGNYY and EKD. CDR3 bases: TGTGCCTGTGGTGGGGGACCGTACACCAATAAACTCATCTTT. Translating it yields CACGGGPYTNKLIF.

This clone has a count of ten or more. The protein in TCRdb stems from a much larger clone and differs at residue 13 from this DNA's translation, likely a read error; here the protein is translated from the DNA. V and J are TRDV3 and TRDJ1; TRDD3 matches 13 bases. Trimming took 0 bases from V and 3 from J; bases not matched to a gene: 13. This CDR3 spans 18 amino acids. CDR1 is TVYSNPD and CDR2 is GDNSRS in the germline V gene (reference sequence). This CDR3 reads CAFRLHWGIREYADKLIF. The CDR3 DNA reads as TGTGCCTTTAGACTCCACTGGGGGATACGGGAGTACGCCGATAAACTCATCTTT.

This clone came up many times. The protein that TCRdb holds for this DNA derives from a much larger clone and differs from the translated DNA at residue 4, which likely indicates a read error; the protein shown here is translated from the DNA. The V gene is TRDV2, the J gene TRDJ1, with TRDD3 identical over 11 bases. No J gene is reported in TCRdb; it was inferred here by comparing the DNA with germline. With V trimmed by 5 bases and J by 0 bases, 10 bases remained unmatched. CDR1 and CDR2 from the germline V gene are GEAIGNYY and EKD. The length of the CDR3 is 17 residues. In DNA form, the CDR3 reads TGTGCCTGTGGCTCCTTACTGGGGGATAAGAACACCGATAAACTCATCTTT. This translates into CACGSLLGDKNTDKLIF.